The sequence of this T cell receptor (beta chain) was determined in a study of cytomegalovirus exposure and HLA in healthy donors. The overall study: Researchers previously reported finding just under 120 million unique TCR beta sequences from about 200 million T cells. Samples from HLA-typed donors yielded 85 million to 95 million unique TCRs in an early data release. Study-level findings and limits: In an earlier analysis, about 87% or about 30%: the productive usage of most TCR beta V segments. In most subjects, TCR beta sequences reportedly gave accurate predictions of HLA-A and HLA-B alleles.

Trimming pared 6 bases from V and 3 bases from J, leaving 11 bases between. Per the germline V gene, CDR1 is MNHNS and CDR2 is SASEGT. The CDR3 consists of 13 residues. A word on this clone: Antigen unknown.

The PCR ran on 60 Vbeta and 13 Jbeta primers. Data came from immunoSEQ multiplex PCR; TCRdb stores just in-frame clones and leaves some out. With approximately 140,000 clones in the sample, the ten largest clones hold 2% to 2.5%. The sample consisted of PBMCs. This TCR derives from a woman aged 18-29 years in good health and CMV-seronegative. The V call is TRBV6-1, the J call TRBJ1-1; D call uncertain. In DNA form, the CDR3 reads TGTGCCAGCAGGGACTACACCGACACTGAAGCTTTCTTT. This sequence encodes CASRDYTDTEAFF.